What follows are 3 T cell receptor beta chains derived from one specimen sequenced in a study of blood T cell repertoires in COVID-19. Sequencing was performed with immunoSEQ multiplex PCR; in TCRdb, only in-frame clones are kept and a portion is missing. The table records under 300,000 clones, 70% to 90% of them present only once. The source material was peripheral blood. The receptors were sampled from a man in his sixties with acute or convalescent COVID-19.

This clone was detected a few times. The chain couples TRBV7-2 to TRBJ1-5, with D perhaps TRBD1 (6 bases). The V end lost 5 bases, the J end lost 5 bases, and 7 bases lay between the germline ends. Germline V lookup: CDR1 SGHTA, CDR2 FQGNSA. The CDR3 extends over 12 amino acids. CDR3 sequence (DNA): TGTGCCAGCAGCGAGGGGGATCAGCCCCAGCATTTT. Translated, it gives CASSEGDQPQHF.

The chain employs TRBV5-1 and TRBJ1-4, with TRBD1 matching 9 bases. V lost 4 bases to trimming and J lost 7 bases; unmatched junction nucleotides: 5. The germline gives CDR1 SGHRS, CDR2 YFSETQ. The CDR3 runs 14 residues. The CDR3 spells CASSLQGAGEKLFF. The CDR3 DNA reads as TGCGCCAGCAGCCTACAGGGGGCGGGTGAAAAACTGTTTTTT.

The genes are TRBV6-5 and TRBJ2-7; a weak D match, TRBD2 (5 bases). V was pared by 10 bases and J by 5 bases, with 12 bases between. Germline assignment: CDR1 MNHEY and CDR2 SVGAGI. The CDR3 totals 11 residues. For the CDR3, the DNA is TGTGCCATCGGGCCCGGGGACGAGCAGTACTTC. It yields the protein CAIGPGDEQYF.